These 3 T cell receptor beta chains share one sample of origin, sequenced in a study of T cell repertoires in cytomegalovirus infection. TCRdb itself ran the reads through MiXCR, one entry per CDR3 protein. The sample lists approximately 250,000 distinct CDR3 sequences, approximately 8.3% occurring once. The sample comprised PBMCs. These receptor sequences come from a human donor in good health (CMV status not recorded). Some clones in this sample may be carry-over from other donors' samples.

The CDR3 sequence: CASSSSGLSDGYTF. CDR3 DNA: TGCGCCAGCAGCTCCTCCGGGTTGAGCGATGGCTACACCTTC. The V call is TRBV5-1, the J call TRBJ1-2; D gene uncertain. CDR1 is SGHRS and CDR2 is YFSETQ in the germline V gene. Trimming left V 3 bases short and J 6 bases short, with 15 bases between. The CDR3 runs 14 residues.

This clonotype was counted ten times or more. This chain uses TRBV28 with TRBJ2-2; no clear D. The length of the CDR3 is 14 residues. Germline CDR1 reads MDHEN; CDR2 reads SYDVKM. Trimming took 6 bases from V and 4 from J, leaving 12 bases between them. CDR3 region: CASSLEDPTGELFF. CDR3 in DNA: TGTGCCAGCAGCCTTGAGGACCCCACCGGGGAGCTGTTTTTT.

The sample holds many counts of this clonotype. The rearrangement joins TRBV11-2 to TRBJ2-5; 8 bases are a match to TRBD1. CDR1 and CDR2 (germline): SGHAT, FQNNGV. The CDR3 totals 17 residues. Losses at the gene ends were 0 bases for V and 4 bases for J; bases not matched to a gene: 10. CDR3 coding DNA: TGTGCCAGCAGCTTAGATAGTAGGCAGGGGGCCGGAGAGACCCAGTACTTC. It encodes CASSLDSRQGAGETQYF.